Following are 24 T cell receptor beta chains from one sample sequenced in a study of shared clonotypes between healthy human individuals. Profiling relied on immunoSEQ multiplex PCR, and the TCRdb table lists in-frame clones only, not all of them. The table lists some 2.4 million clones, more than 85% of them singletons. Sequencing was done on a sample of naive CD4+ T cells from PBMCs. Subset given: CD45RA+ positively selected. The source is a man between 18 and 29 years old in good health. Some clones in this sample may be carry-over from other donors' samples.

This clone was detected only a few times. The genes are TRBV27 and TRBJ1-1; no reliable D call. V shed 6 bases and J shed 0 bases, with 2 bases lying between them. This CDR3 has 11 amino acids. The germline V gene has CDR1 MNHEY and CDR2 SMNVEV (reference sequence). The CDR3: CASRVNTEAFF. As DNA, the CDR3 is TGTGCCAGCAGGGTGAACACTGAAGCTTTCTTT.

CDR3 loop: CASSRLGATSYEQYF. The CDR3 DNA is TGTGCCAGCAGTCGCTTGGGGGCAACTTCCTACGAGCAGTACTTC. The chain employs TRBV25-1 and TRBJ2-7; D is possibly TRBD1 (6 bases). The CDR3 spans 15 residues. The V end was cut by 5 bases, the J end by 1 base, with 15 bases between. Germline V gives CDR1 MGHDK, CDR2 SYGVNS.

The CDR3, as DNA: TGTGCCAGCAGCTTTACCCGGGACAGGGGGAACACCATATATTTT. Encoded protein: CASSFTRDRGNTIYF. V and J are TRBV7-2 and TRBJ1-3; 11 bases agree with TRBD1. Per the germline V gene, CDR1 is SGHTA and CDR2 is FQGNSA. The CDR3 has 15 amino acids. V was pared by 3 bases and J by 7 bases, with 5 bases of the junction left unmatched.

The gene calls are TRBV4-3 and TRBJ1-2; TRBD1 might be the D (5 bases). This CDR3 is built from 15 residues. The germline V gene has CDR1 LGHNA and CDR2 YSLEER. Trimming took off 3 bases at V and 4 bases at J, with 15 bases between the two ends. The DNA for the CDR3 is TGCGCCAGCAGCCAGGGGGGACGGGCTGGCTATGGCTACACCTTC. It encodes CASSQGGRAGYGYTF.

V usage is TRBV11-2 and J usage is TRBJ2-5; D remains unclear. Trimming left V 4 bases short and J 5 bases short, with 11 bases between. This CDR3 is built from 13 residues. The germline CDR1 and CDR2 sequences are SGHAT and FQNNGV. This chain's CDR3 is CASSSGNTETQYF. CDR3 nucleotide sequence: TGTGCCAGCAGCTCTGGCAATACGGAGACCCAGTACTTC.

This clone was counted a single time. The chain carries TRBV6-6 and TRBJ2-7; D is unclear. The V and J ends lost 2 bases and 2 bases respectively, with 16 bases between them. This CDR3 contains 16 residues. Looked up from germline, CDR1 is MNHNY and CDR2 is SVGAGI (reference sequence). The CDR3 loop reads CASSYPRSIPPYEQYF. CDR3 coding DNA: TGTGCCAGCAGTTACCCTCGTTCTATCCCCCCCTACGAGCAGTACTTC.

The chain links TRBV5-4 to TRBJ1-1; D unclear. Trimming left V 4 bases short and J 4 bases short, with 11 bases between. Germline values: CDR1 SGHNT, CDR2 YYREEE (reference sequence). The CDR3 runs to 13 residues. The CDR3 DNA sequence: TGTGCCAGCAGCGAGGTGGGAATCACTGAAGCTTTCTTT. It encodes CASSEVGITEAFF.

The V call is TRBV19, the J call TRBJ2-3; 7 bases align to TRBD1. V trimming: 4 bases; J trimming: 8 bases; junction bases outside the gene matches: 3. This CDR3 spans 12 amino acids. CDR1 and CDR2 (germline): LNHDA, SQIVND (reference sequence). CDR3 amino acids: CASSTTGATQYF. The CDR3 bases are TGTGCCAGTAGTACAACAGGGGCTACGCAGTATTTT.

Here the CDR3 DNA reads TGTGCCAGCAACCCCGGCCTGCCGAAAGTGGATACGCAGTATTTT. Protein product: CASNPGLPKVDTQYF. V gene TRBV7-9 combines with J gene TRBJ2-3; no clear D. Trimming took 7 bases from V and 6 from J, leaving 20 bases between them. The CDR3 extends over 15 amino acids. Germline V lookup: CDR1 SEHNR, CDR2 FQNEAQ (reference sequence).

The V and J genes are TRBV9 and TRBJ2-7; 7 bases line up with TRBD2. The CDR3 consists of 14 residues. CDR1 is SGDLS, CDR2 YYNGEE, per germline. Trimming at V came to 4 bases and at J to 3 bases, leaving 7 bases not matched to a gene. The CDR3 bases are TGTGCCAGCAGCATAGCTGGGGGGGACTACGAGCAGTACTTC. Translation: CASSIAGGDYEQYF. Full variable domain (outside the CDR3, taken from reference TRBV9 and TRBJ2-7): DSGVTQTPKHLITATGQRVTLRCSPRSGDLSVYWYQQSLDQGLQFLIQYYNGEERAKGNILERFSAQQFPDLHSELNLSSLELGDSALYFCASSIAGGDYEQYFGPGTRLTVT.

V gene TRBV7-2 combines with J gene TRBJ1-1; 9 bases agree with TRBD1. This CDR3 is 15 amino acids long. Germline lookup yields CDR1 SGHTA and CDR2 FQGNSA. Trimming took 2 bases from V and 1 from J; bases not matched to a gene: 2. The CDR3 bases are TGTGCCAGCAGCTTATTGGGACAGGGGAACACTGAAGCTTTCTTT. Amino acid sequence: CASSLLGQGNTEAFF.

The rearrangement uses TRBV28 and TRBJ2-5; D is perhaps TRBD1 (5 bases). V was shortened by 4 bases and J by 4 bases, with 13 bases between the two germline ends. Germline CDR1 MDHEN, CDR2 SYDVKM. The CDR3 extends over 14 amino acids. In DNA form, the CDR3 reads TGTGCCAGCAGTTACGACAGAAGGCGAGAGACCCAGTACTTC. The encoded protein is CASSYDRRRETQYF.

The chain links TRBV14 to TRBJ1-1; TRBD1 aligns across 7 bases. V was clipped by 3 bases and J by 4 bases; unmatched bases: 14. The length of the CDR3 is 17 residues. Germline V gene data show CDR1 as SGHDN and CDR2 as FVKESK. The CDR3 DNA follows: TGTGCCAGCAGCCACTCCGGGACAGCTAGGGCAAGCACTGAAGCTTTCTTT. Residues: CASSHSGTARASTEAFF. The complete variable domain, with remaining parts taken from reference TRBV14 and TRBJ1-1, reads EAGVTQFPSHSVIEKGQTVTLRCDPISGHDNLYWYRRVMGKEIKFLLHFVKESKQDESGMPNNRFLAERTGGTYSTLKVQPAELEDSGVYFCASSHSGTARASTEAFFGQGTRLTVV.

The chain combines TRBV5-1 with TRBJ2-1; tentatively, D is TRBD2 (6 bases). The CDR3 sequence is 16 residues long. Trimming shortened V by 0 bases and J by 7 bases, and 17 bases separated the two germline ends. The germline gives CDR1 SGHRS, CDR2 YFSETQ. The CDR3: CASSLVVGSYGNEQFF. CDR3 in DNA: TGCGCCAGCAGCTTGGTCGTCGGGAGTTACGGGAATGAGCAGTTCTTC.

The genes are TRBV29-1 and TRBJ2-2; 8 bases are shared with TRBD1. Trimming removed 7 bases from V and 5 bases from J; junction bases left unmatched: 12. Per the germline V gene, CDR1 is SQVTM and CDR2 is ANQGSEA. This CDR3 spans 15 amino acids. The CDR3: CSALTGQVTTGELFF. CDR3 nucleotide sequence: TGCAGCGCCCTCACGGGACAGGTTACAACCGGGGAGCTGTTTTTT.

The DNA of the CDR3 is TGTGCCAGTAAGGCAGATAGTAAGGGCAATGAGCAGTTCTTC. Translated, it gives CASKADSKGNEQFF. This chain connects TRBV19 to TRBJ2-1; D unclear. There are 14 residues in the CDR3. Germline assignment: CDR1 LNHDA and CDR2 SQIVND (reference sequence). V was cut by 7 bases and J by 6 bases, with 16 bases left in between.

Worth noting for this clone: In the same sample, other DNA sequences code for this CDR3. The gene calls are TRBV18 and TRBJ2-7; D call uncertain. Germline V gives CDR1 KGHSH, CDR2 LQKENI. The CDR3 has 13 amino acids. Trimming took off 0 bases at V and 3 bases at J, with 6 bases between the two ends. In DNA form, the CDR3 reads TGTGCCAGCTCACCACCAGAATACTACGAGCAGTACTTC. Protein: CASSPPEYYEQYF.

This chain joins TRBV28 and TRBJ1-2; 8 nucleotides align to TRBD1. J gave up 7 bases and V 2 bases, and 6 bases lay outside the gene matches. Germline V CDR1 and CDR2: MDHEN, SYDVKM. The CDR3 totals 14 residues. The CDR3 sequence is CASSLGAGGSGYTF. In nucleotides, the CDR3 is TGTGCCAGCAGTTTAGGGGCAGGGGGCTCTGGCTACACCTTC.

The gene calls are TRBV5-5 and TRBJ2-3, with a weak D call TRBD2 (5 bases). V shed 2 bases and J shed 3 bases, with 16 bases lying between them. The germline CDR1 and CDR2 sequences are SGHKS and YYEKEE (reference sequence). CDR3 length: 16 residues. DNA of the CDR3: TGTGCCAGCAGCTTCGGGTTGGACTTTAGGACAGATACGCAGTATTTT. Protein sequence: CASSFGLDFRTDTQYF.

This chain connects TRBV28 to TRBJ1-3; possible D gene TRBD1, 5 bases. CDR1 MDHEN and CDR2 SYDVKM come from the germline V gene. V shed 5 bases and J shed 8 bases, with 19 bases lying between them. This CDR3 contains 15 residues. This chain's CDR3 is CASSGGGDLVDTIYF. The DNA of the CDR3 is TGTGCCAGCAGTGGGGGAGGGGATTTAGTGGACACCATATATTTT.

The gene calls are TRBV5-1 and TRBJ1-3; D unresolved. Trimming pared 4 bases from V and 0 bases from J, leaving 11 bases between. From germline, CDR1 is SGHRS and CDR2 YFSETQ. This CDR3 has 15 amino acids. The CDR3 sequence is CASSTDGNSGNTIYF. CDR3 coding DNA: TGCGCCAGCAGCACGGACGGGAACTCTGGAAACACCATATATTTT.

With respect to this clone: Other nucleotide sequences in the sample specify the same CDR3. This chain links TRBV5-1 with TRBJ2-5; the D is unclear. This CDR3 is built from 13 residues. Trimming stripped 0 bases from V and 3 bases from J, with 6 bases between. In germline, CDR1 is SGHRS, CDR2 YFSETQ. The chain's CDR3 is CASSLAVEETQYF. CDR3 DNA: TGCGCCAGCAGCTTGGCAGTAGAAGAGACCCAGTACTTC.

The J gene is TRBJ2-1, the V gene TRBV6-1; D may be TRBD1 or TRBD2 (6 bases each). The V end was cut by 7 bases, the J end by 2 bases, with 12 bases between. CDR1 is MNHNS, CDR2 SASEGT, per germline. The CDR3 consists of 14 residues. CDR3 sequence: CASTWGAAYNEQFF. CDR3 bases: TGTGCCAGCACCTGGGGGGCAGCCTACAATGAGCAGTTCTTC.

The rearrangement uses TRBV7-6 and TRBJ1-3; TRBD1 matches at 7 bases. The J segment lost 4 bases and the V segment lost 0 bases, leaving 3 bases of the junction unmatched. Per the germline V gene, CDR1 is SGHVS and CDR2 is FNYEAQ. The CDR3 contains 15 residues. The CDR3 bases are TGTGCCAGCAGCTTAGCCCAGGGACAGGGAAACACCATATATTTT. Translation gives CASSLAQGQGNTIYF.